The next 27 T cell receptor beta chains were all read from a single sample in a study of sequential checkpoint blockade in melanoma. Here immunoSEQ multiplex PCR was the method, and the copy in TCRdb shows in-frame clones only, minus some. Here the sample spans nearly 9,000 clones, roughly 23% being singletons. Treatment reported: randomized to nivolumab then ipilimumab (arm A) or the reverse (arm B). Here the sequenced sample was tumor tissue (inferred from file names), taken from a patient given nivolumab and ipilimumab in sequence. These receptors were taken from a human donor with melanoma.

This clone qualifies as medium-sized (0.01 to 0.1%). The chain couples TRBV11-3 to TRBJ2-3; 11 bases line up with TRBD2. Germline V gives CDR1 SGHNT, CDR2 YENEEA. V shed 5 bases and J 4 bases; nucleotides not matched to a gene: 5. The CDR3 covers 15 residues. CDR3 coding DNA: TGTGCCAGCAGCAGACTAGCGGGGATGCCAGATACGCAGTATTTT. This sequence encodes CASSRLAGMPDTQYF. The full variable domain, completed using reference TRBV11-3 and TRBJ2-3, is EAGVVQSPRYKIIEKKQPVAFWCNPISGHNTLYWYLQNLGQGPELLIRYENEEAVDDSQLPKDRFSAERLKGVDSTLKIQPAELGDSAVYLCASSRLAGMPDTQYFGPGTRLTVL.

The chain uses TRBV18 and TRBJ1-1; D is unclear. CDR1 KGHSH and CDR2 LQKENI come from the germline V gene. Trimming stripped 1 base from V and 1 base from J, with 7 bases between. The CDR3 contains 14 residues. Written as DNA, the CDR3 is TGTGCCAGCTCACCACTTCCAGGGAACACTGAAGCTTTCTTT. It encodes CASSPLPGNTEAFF.

In this sample, this clone turned up once. The chain links TRBV5-1 to TRBJ2-1; D gene unclear. The CDR3 spans 17 residues. From germline, CDR1 is SGHRS and CDR2 YFSETQ. V lost 5 bases and J lost 1, with 19 bases in between. The CDR3 DNA is TGCGCCAGCAGGCCTGGGGTGACTGGACGGTCCTACAATGAGCAGTTCTTC. This sequence encodes CASRPGVTGRSYNEQFF.

The gene calls are TRBV11-3 and TRBJ2-1; 13 positions agree with TRBD2. Germline V gives CDR1 SGHNT, CDR2 YENEEA. Trimming at V came to 3 bases and at J to 1 base, leaving 6 bases not matched to a gene. This CDR3 spans 18 amino acids. The CDR3 loop is CASSFGLAGDVSYNEQFF. CDR3 DNA: TGTGCCAGCAGCTTCGGACTAGCGGGGGATGTATCCTACAATGAGCAGTTCTTC.

V usage is TRBV6-8 and J usage is TRBJ1-6; D remains ambiguous. Germline values: CDR1 MNHGY, CDR2 SAAAGT. The V gene lost 10 bases and the J gene lost 7 bases, with 20 bases spanning the gap. The CDR3 length is 15 residues. CDR3 in amino acids: CATQSVQDLNSPLHF. The CDR3 DNA is TGTGCCACCCAGTCCGTCCAAGACCTCAATTCACCCCTCCACTTT.

The V call is TRBV18, the J call TRBJ2-7, with TRBD2 matching over 12 bases. The V gene's germline CDR1 is KGHSH and CDR2 LQKENI. J was trimmed by 2 bases and V by 2 bases; bases with no gene match: 4. The CDR3 is made up of 16 amino acids. As DNA, the CDR3 is TGTGCCAGCTCACCAAGGACTAGCGGGGCCCCCTACGAGCAGTACTTC. Protein product: CASSPRTSGAPYEQYF.

This clone was seen more than once but under ten times. In nucleotides, the CDR3 is TGTGCCAGCTCACCAATCGGACGGACTAATGAGCAGTTCTTC. This codes for CASSPIGRTNEQFF. This chain uses TRBV18 with TRBJ2-1; D possibly corresponds to TRBD2 (5 bases). Per germline, CDR1 KGHSH and CDR2 LQKENI. The CDR3 sequence is 14 residues long. Trimming pared 2 bases from V and 7 bases from J, leaving 12 bases between. Full variable domain (outside the CDR3, taken from reference TRBV18 and TRBJ2-1): NAGVMQNPRHLVRRRGQEARLRCSPMKGHSHVYWYRQLPEEGLKFMVYLQKENIIDESGMPKERFSAEFPKEGPSILRIQQVVRGDSAAYFCASSPIGRTNEQFFGPGTRLTVL.

The CDR3 spells CATSRGNRVADTQYF. The CDR3 DNA follows: TGTGCCACCAGCAGGGGAAACAGGGTCGCAGATACGCAGTATTTT. The chain joins TRBV15 to TRBJ2-3, with D possibly TRBD1 on 6 matching bases. Trimming cost V 3 bases and J 4 bases, with 14 bases left between them. CDR3 size: 15 residues. The germline gives CDR1 LNHNV, CDR2 YYDKDF (reference sequence).

The chain links TRBV11-3 to TRBJ1-1, with a tentative D call TRBD1 (5 bases). Germline CDR1 reads SGHNT; CDR2 reads YENEEA. The length of the CDR3 is 16 residues. The V gene lost 2 bases and the J gene lost 4 bases, with 17 bases spanning the gap. CDR3 sequence reads: CASSLPQGLRATEAFF. The CDR3, as DNA: TGTGCCAGCAGCTTACCCCAGGGTCTGAGGGCCACTGAAGCTTTCTTT.

The chain joins TRBV11-3 to TRBJ2-1; weak D call: TRBD2 (5 bases). Trimming removed 5 bases from V and 2 bases from J, with 22 bases in between. This CDR3 has 18 residues. The germline CDR1 and CDR2 sequences are SGHNT and YENEEA. CDR3 in amino acids: CASSHTNLQDGTYNEQFF. CDR3 nucleotides: TGTGCCAGCAGCCATACAAATCTACAAGACGGGACCTACAATGAGCAGTTCTTC.

The rearrangement links TRBV4-1 to TRBJ1-1; TRBD1 is a possible D gene (5 bases). Germline V gives CDR1 MGHRA, CDR2 YSYEKL. The CDR3 runs to 15 residues. Trimming cost V 0 bases and J 7 bases, with 15 bases left between them. DNA for the CDR3: TGCGCCAGCAGCCAAGAAGAACTCAGGGTCAATGAAGCTTTCTTT. The encoded protein is CASSQEELRVNEAFF.

This clone has just a few counts. The CDR3: CASIRFNTGELFF. The CDR3 DNA is TGTGCCAGCATACGGTTCAACACCGGGGAGCTGTTTTTT. The chain combines TRBV2 with TRBJ2-2; D is undetermined. In germline, CDR1 is SNHLY, CDR2 FYNNEI. The V and J ends lost 7 bases and 2 bases respectively, with 8 bases between them. This CDR3 has 13 amino acids.

This clone was counted ten times or more. This chain joins TRBV11-3 and TRBJ1-5, with D possibly being TRBD1 (5 bases). Germline V gene sequence: CDR1 SGHNT, CDR2 YENEEA. The CDR3 has 14 residues. The V and J ends lost 5 bases and 4 bases respectively, with 12 bases between them. This chain's CDR3 is CASSHSGLNQPQHF. The CDR3 nucleotides read TGTGCCAGCAGCCATTCGGGGCTTAATCAGCCCCAGCATTTT.

The sample holds a few counts of this clone. The V gene is TRBV28, the J gene TRBJ2-3; 15 bases agree with TRBD2. The CDR3 is 18 amino acids. J lost 2 bases, V lost 4 bases, and 7 bases had no gene match. Germline V gives CDR1 MDHEN, CDR2 SYDVKM. DNA for the CDR3: TGTGCCAGCAGTTCCCGGACTAGCGGGGGGGACGTCACAGATACGCAGTATTTT. Its protein is CASSSRTSGGDVTDTQYF. Variable domain in full (rest from reference TRBV28 and TRBJ2-3): DVKVTQSSRYLVKRTGEKVFLECVQDMDHENMFWYRQDPGLGLRLIYFSYDVKMKEKGDIPEGYSVSREKKERFSLILESASTNQTSMYLCASSSRTSGGDVTDTQYFGPGTRLTVL.

This rearrangement joins TRBV6-8 to TRBJ2-4; tentative D call: TRBD2 (7 bases). The CDR3 extends over 14 amino acids. Trimming pared 7 bases from V and 3 bases from J, leaving 13 bases between. CDR1 is MNHGY and CDR2 is SAAAGT in the germline V gene. The CDR3 DNA follows: TGTGCCAGCACCGAGGGGGACTACAAAAACATTCAGTACTTC. It translates to CASTEGDYKNIQYF.

This clone has more than one count but fewer than ten. This chain links TRBV9 with TRBJ2-2, with D perhaps TRBD2 (5 bases). The V gene's germline CDR1 is SGDLS and CDR2 YYNGEE. The CDR3 totals 14 residues. The ends were cut back, 5 bases at V and 7 bases at J, with 15 bases in the middle. The CDR3 loop is CASRLEEKVGELFF. CDR3 DNA: TGTGCCAGCAGACTAGAAGAGAAAGTCGGGGAGCTGTTTTTT.

This chain uses TRBV15 with TRBJ1-5, with 10 positions matching TRBD1. CDR3 size: 17 residues. V was pared by 3 bases and J by 6 bases, with 11 bases of the junction left unmatched. From germline, CDR1 is LNHNV and CDR2 YYDKDF (reference sequence). In DNA, the CDR3 is TGTGCCACCAGCAGTAGCGCCGGGACAGGGGTTGGTCAGCCCCAGCATTTT. Its translation: CATSSSAGTGVGQPQHF.

In this sample, this clone turned up a few times. The chain employs TRBV11-3 and TRBJ1-2; no reliable D call. The CDR3 covers 14 residues. Germline CDR1 is SGHNT and CDR2 is YENEEA. V lost 4 bases to trimming and J lost 4 bases, with 13 bases between them. The CDR3 spells CASSYHQSSYGYTF. CDR3 sequence (DNA): TGTGCCAGCAGCTATCATCAGTCTAGCTATGGCTACACCTTC.

CDR3 nucleotide sequence: TGTGCCAGCAGTGGATCCGCCGTGGGTGGAGAGACCCAGTACTTC. Translated, it gives CASSGSAVGGETQYF. The chain joins TRBV25-1 to TRBJ2-5; D remains unclear. V lost 4 bases, J lost 4 bases, and 16 bases lay in between. CDR1 and CDR2 (germline): MGHDK, SYGVNS. The CDR3 contains 15 residues.

This clone is medium-sized in the sample. The chain recombines TRBV18 with TRBJ1-5; the D gene is possibly TRBD1 (5 bases). The CDR3 covers 17 residues. Trimming pared 3 bases from V and 4 bases from J, leaving 19 bases between. In germline, CDR1 is KGHSH, CDR2 LQKENI. In DNA, the CDR3 is TGTGCCAGCTCACCGGGGATCGGGGCAACGACAAATCAGCCCCAGCATTTT. Its translation: CASSPGIGATTNQPQHF.

This clone was recorded many times. The V gene is TRBV11-3, the J gene TRBJ2-1; a weak D match, TRBD1 (5 bases). V gave up 1 base and J gave up 0 bases, with 10 bases separating them. Germline V gives CDR1 SGHNT, CDR2 YENEEA. This CDR3 spans 16 amino acids. This chain's CDR3 is CASSLGGLSSYNEQFF. The CDR3 DNA sequence: TGTGCCAGCAGCTTAGGGGGCCTAAGCTCCTACAATGAGCAGTTCTTC.

This sequence joins TRBV11-3 and TRBJ1-1; TRBD1 matches at 9 bases. Germline values: CDR1 SGHNT, CDR2 YENEEA. This CDR3 contains 14 residues. Germline trimming cut 6 bases from V and 8 bases from J; bases unmatched to any gene: 10. The CDR3 loop reads CASRLYQTGGEAFF. DNA for the CDR3: TGTGCCAGCAGACTATACCAAACAGGGGGCGAAGCTTTCTTT.

The CDR3 sequence is CASSPPGQGTGEQYF. Written as DNA, the CDR3 is TGTGCCAGCAGTCCTCCGGGACAGGGGACGGGAGAGCAGTACTTC. The chain joins TRBV9 to TRBJ2-7, with TRBD1 identical over 10 bases. The CDR3 consists of 15 residues. After removal of 5 bases from V and 7 bases from J, the junction contained 12 bases not matched to a gene. Germline CDR1 is SGDLS and CDR2 is YYNGEE.

In its sample, this clone ranks as medium-sized. The chain joins TRBV15 to TRBJ2-5; 10 bases match TRBD2. Trimming cost V 1 base and J 5 bases; bases outside gene matches: 10. CDR3 length: 17 amino acids. Germline loops: CDR1 LNHNV, CDR2 YYDKDF (reference sequence). The CDR3 here is CATSRGPSGGLRETQYF. The CDR3 region has the DNA TGTGCCACCAGCAGAGGGCCTAGCGGGGGCCTGCGGGAGACCCAGTACTTC.

This clone was counted between two and nine times. V is TRBV6-8 and J is TRBJ2-7, with D tentatively TRBD1 (5 bases). This CDR3 comprises 13 residues. CDR1 is MNHGY, CDR2 SAAAGT, per germline. Trimming left V 10 bases short and J 2 bases short, with 15 bases between. The CDR3 sequence: CATSRQNPYEQYV. CDR3 DNA sequence: TGTGCCACGAGCCGACAGAATCCCTACGAGCAGTACGTC.

This clone was seen a handful of times. The chain carries TRBV6-8 and TRBJ1-2, with unresolved D. Trimming removed 5 bases from V and 4 bases from J, with 11 bases in between. This CDR3 region has 13 residues. Germline lookup yields CDR1 MNHGY and CDR2 SAAAGT. CDR3 loop: CASSERATYGYTF. CDR3 nucleotide sequence: TGTGCCAGCAGTGAGAGGGCCACCTATGGCTACACCTTC.

The V call is TRBV29-1, the J call TRBJ2-7, with TRBD1 as a possible D gene (5 bases). The ends were cut back, 5 bases at V and 2 bases at J, with 13 bases in the middle. This CDR3 spans 13 amino acids. Germline V gives CDR1 SQVTM, CDR2 ANQGSEA. CDR3 DNA: TGCAGCGTTCGTCAGGGTTTCGCCTACGAGCAGTACTTC. The encoded protein is CSVRQGFAYEQYF.